These T cell receptor beta chains were read from a single sample in a study of CD8 T cells in Susac syndrome. TCRdb reanalysed the immunoSEQ multiplex PCR reads using MiXCR and keeps one entry per CDR3 protein. This repertoire shows around 53,000 distinct CDR3 sequences, 85% to 95% found once; its top ten account for around 0.75%. Sequenced sample: CD8+ T cells from PBMCs. Every receptor here comes from a human donor with Susac syndrome. The CDR3 runs from the conserved cysteine through the conserved F or W. A D gene is named only where the DNA matches it firmly. Clone size is shown for a subset of rows, as once, few, many or a class of expanded clone.

j_gene: TRBJ2-3; d_gene: TRBD2; v_gene: TRBV13; abundance: -; CDR3nt: TGTGCCAGCAGTCACGGGGGGGGAAGCACAGATACGCAGTATTTT; CDR3aa: CASSHGGGSTDTQYF
j_gene: TRBJ1-2; d_gene: TRBD1; v_gene: TRBV7-2; abundance: once; CDR3nt: TGTGCCAGCAGCCTAAACGTTGCAGGGGGATATGGCTACACCTTC; CDR3aa: CASSLNVAGGYGYTF
j_gene: TRBJ2-3; d_gene: -; v_gene: TRBV15; abundance: -; CDR3nt: TGTGCCACCAGCAGAGATTGGCTAGCTAGCACAGATACGCAGTATTTT; CDR3aa: CATSRDWLASTDTQYF
j_gene: TRBJ2-5; d_gene: TRBD1; v_gene: TRBV19; abundance: -; CDR3nt: TGTGCCAGTAGCTGGACAGGGCCGCCCCAGACCCAGTACTTC; CDR3aa: CASSWTGPPQTQYF
j_gene: TRBJ2-7; d_gene: -; v_gene: TRBV6-2/TRBV6-3; abundance: -; CDR3nt: TGTGCCAGCAAACTACTAGGCAGCTCCTACGAGCAGTACTTC; CDR3aa: CASKLLGSSYEQYF
j_gene: TRBJ2-7; d_gene: TRBD2; v_gene: TRBV13; abundance: -; CDR3nt: TGTGCCAGCAGCTCCCCTCTAGCGGTCGAGCAGTACTTC; CDR3aa: CASSSPLAVEQYF
j_gene: TRBJ2-7; d_gene: TRBD1; v_gene: TRBV12-3/TRBV12-4; abundance: -; CDR3nt: TGTGCCAGCACCAACAACTTGGGACAGGGGGCCCTCTTTGACTTC; CDR3aa: CASTNNLGQGALFDF
j_gene: TRBJ2-3; d_gene: TRBD2; v_gene: TRBV3-1; abundance: -; CDR3nt: TGTGCCAGCAGCCATCGGGGGGTCCTTAGAGATACGCAGTATTTT; CDR3aa: CASSHRGVLRDTQYF
j_gene: TRBJ2-5; d_gene: -; v_gene: TRBV24-1; abundance: -; CDR3nt: TGTGCCACCAGTGATTTCCCTCCCAGGTCGCGGGGGCATGGAGAGACCCAGTACTTC; CDR3aa: CATSDFPPRSRGHGETQYF
j_gene: TRBJ1-5; d_gene: -; v_gene: TRBV25-1; abundance: -; CDR3nt: TGTGCCAGCAGTCCGACAGGCTTTAATCAGCCCCAGCATTTT; CDR3aa: CASSPTGFNQPQHF
j_gene: TRBJ2-7; d_gene: TRBD1; v_gene: TRBV29-1; abundance: -; CDR3nt: TGCAGCGTTGCCCGACAGGGCTCCTACGAGCAGTACTTC; CDR3aa: CSVARQGSYEQYF
j_gene: TRBJ2-3; d_gene: -; v_gene: TRBV6-2/TRBV6-3; abundance: few; CDR3nt: TGTGCCAGCAGTTACTCAGGGGCAGATACGCAGTATTTT; CDR3aa: CASSYSGADTQYF
j_gene: TRBJ1-4; d_gene: -; v_gene: TRBV11-2; abundance: few; CDR3nt: TGTGCCAGCAGCCTCTACCGACAAGGTTCGAATGAAAAACTGTTTTTT; CDR3aa: CASSLYRQGSNEKLFF
j_gene: TRBJ1-2; d_gene: TRBD1; v_gene: TRBV30; abundance: -; CDR3nt: TGTGCCTGGAGTGCCTGGGGACAGGGGAATCGGGAAGGCTACACCTTC; CDR3aa: CAWSAWGQGNREGYTF
j_gene: TRBJ2-1; d_gene: -; v_gene: TRBV30; abundance: -; CDR3nt: TGTGCCTGGAGTGTAAGGGGAGACGAGCAGTTCTTC; CDR3aa: CAWSVRGDEQFF
j_gene: TRBJ2-4; d_gene: -; v_gene: TRBV4-2; abundance: -; CDR3nt: TGTGCCAGCAGCCAAGATCGGGGGATCGGCAAAAACATTCAGTACTTC; CDR3aa: CASSQDRGIGKNIQYF
j_gene: TRBJ1-1; d_gene: -; v_gene: TRBV28; abundance: -; CDR3nt: TGTGCCAGCAGTTTATTCACCGGCGTGAACACTGAAGCTTTCTTT; CDR3aa: CASSLFTGVNTEAFF